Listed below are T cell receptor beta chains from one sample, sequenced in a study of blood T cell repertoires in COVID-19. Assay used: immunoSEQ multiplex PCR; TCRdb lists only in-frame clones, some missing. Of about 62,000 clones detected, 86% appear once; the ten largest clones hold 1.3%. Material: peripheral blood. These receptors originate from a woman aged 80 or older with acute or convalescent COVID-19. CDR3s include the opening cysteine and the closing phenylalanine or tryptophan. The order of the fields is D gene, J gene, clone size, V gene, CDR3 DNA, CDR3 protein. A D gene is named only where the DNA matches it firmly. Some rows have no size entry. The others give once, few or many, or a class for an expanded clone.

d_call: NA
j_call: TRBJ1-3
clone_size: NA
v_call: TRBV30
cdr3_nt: TGTGCCTGGAGTGTGGCGGATGGAAACACCATATATTTT
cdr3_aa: CAWSVADGNTIYF

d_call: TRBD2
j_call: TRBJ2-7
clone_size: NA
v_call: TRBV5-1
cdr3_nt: TGCGCCAGCAGCCCGAATAGCGGGGGGGCGGACGAGCAGTACTTC
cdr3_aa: CASSPNSGGADEQYF

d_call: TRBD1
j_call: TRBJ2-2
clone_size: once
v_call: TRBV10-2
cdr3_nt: TGCGCCAGCAGCCCCGGGACAGGGGTTACCGGGGAGCTGTTTTTT
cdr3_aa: CASSPGTGVTGELFF

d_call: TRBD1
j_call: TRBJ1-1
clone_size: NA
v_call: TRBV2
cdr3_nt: TGTGCCAGCATGGGACAGGGGAACACTGAAGCTTTCTTT
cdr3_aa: CASMGQGNTEAFF

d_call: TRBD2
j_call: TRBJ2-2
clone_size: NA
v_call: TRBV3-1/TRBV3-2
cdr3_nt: TGTGCCAGCAGCCAAGGCGGGAGGCAGAACACCGGGGAGCTGTTTTTT
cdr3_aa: CASSQGGRQNTGELFF

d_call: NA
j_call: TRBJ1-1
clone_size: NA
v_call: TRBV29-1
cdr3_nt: TGCAGCACTGGGAACACTGAAGCTTTCTTT
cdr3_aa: CSTGNTEAFF

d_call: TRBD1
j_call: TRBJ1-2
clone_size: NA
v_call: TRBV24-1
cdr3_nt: TGTGCCACCAGTGATCTCCTAAAGAAACGGACAGGGGGTTATGGCTACACCTTC
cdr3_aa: CATSDLLKKRTGGYGYTF

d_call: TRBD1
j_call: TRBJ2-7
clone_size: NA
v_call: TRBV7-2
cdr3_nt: TGTGCCAGCAGTACGGACAGGGGGCCCTACGAGCAGTACTTC
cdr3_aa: CASSTDRGPYEQYF

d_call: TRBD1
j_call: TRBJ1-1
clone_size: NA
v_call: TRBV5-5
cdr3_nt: TGTGCCAGCAGCTCGTTACAGGGGGCGTGGACTGAAGCTTTCTTT
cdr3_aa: CASSSLQGAWTEAFF

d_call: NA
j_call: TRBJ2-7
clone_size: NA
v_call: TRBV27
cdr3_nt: TGTGCCAGCAGTTTTGGTCAGGGCGGCTACGAGCAGTACTTC
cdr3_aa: CASSFGQGGYEQYF

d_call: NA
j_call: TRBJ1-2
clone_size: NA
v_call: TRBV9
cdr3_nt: TGTGCCAGCAGCCCCGCAGGGGACACCTATGGCTACACCTTC
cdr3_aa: CASSPAGDTYGYTF

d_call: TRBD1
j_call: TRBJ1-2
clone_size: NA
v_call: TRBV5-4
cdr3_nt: TGTGCCAGCAGCTGGGACAGGCGGAATGGCTACACCTTC
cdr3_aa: CASSWDRRNGYTF

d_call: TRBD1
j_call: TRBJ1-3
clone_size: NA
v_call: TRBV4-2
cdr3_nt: TGTGCCAGCAGCCAAGGACAGGGTCGGTTAAGCACCATATATTTT
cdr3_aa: CASSQGQGRLSTIYF

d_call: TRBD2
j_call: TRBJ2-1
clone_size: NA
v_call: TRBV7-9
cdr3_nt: TGTGCCAGCAGCCCCCCGGGAGGCTCCTACAATGAGCAGTTCTTC
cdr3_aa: CASSPPGGSYNEQFF

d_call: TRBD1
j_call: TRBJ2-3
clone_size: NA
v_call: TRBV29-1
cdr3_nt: TGCAGCGCATTTCCCGACAGGGGGGGAGGCACAGATACGCAGTATTTT
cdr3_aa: CSAFPDRGGGTDTQYF

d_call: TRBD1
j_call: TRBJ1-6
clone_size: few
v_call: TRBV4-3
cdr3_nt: TGCGCCAGCAGCCCGGGACAGCGGGATTCACCCCTCCACTTT
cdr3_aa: CASSPGQRDSPLHF

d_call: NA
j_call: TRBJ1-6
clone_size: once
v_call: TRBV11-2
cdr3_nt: TGTGCCAGCAGCTTAGATCGGGGGGCAGATTCACCCCTCCACTTT
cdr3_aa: CASSLDRGADSPLHF

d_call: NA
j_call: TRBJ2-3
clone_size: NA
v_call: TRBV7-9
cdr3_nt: TGTGCCAGCAGCTTAGAGTGGAGCCAGGGGACAGATACGCAGTATTTT
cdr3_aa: CASSLEWSQGTDTQYF

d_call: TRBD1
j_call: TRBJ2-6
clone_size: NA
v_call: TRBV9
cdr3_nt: TGTGCCAGCAGCGGCGGACAGGCTTACTCTGGGGCCAACGTCCTGACTTTC
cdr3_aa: CASSGGQAYSGANVLTF

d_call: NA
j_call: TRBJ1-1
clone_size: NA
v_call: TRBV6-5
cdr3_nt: TGTGCCAGCAGTTACTCAAGGGGCACTGAAGCTTTCTTT
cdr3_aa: CASSYSRGTEAFF